These T cell receptor beta chains were read from a single sample in a study of T cell clones after liver transplantation. Profiled with immunoSEQ multiplex PCR; TCRdb holds only in-frame clones, not every one. The table includes some 110,000 clones, 82% detected once. The source was CD4+ T cells from blood, collected before liver transplant. Receptors were obtained from a human donor who received a liver transplant. Each CDR3 is given with its conserved first and last residue. The order of the fields is V gene, J gene, D gene, clone size, CDR3 protein, CDR3 DNA. A D gene is named only where the DNA matches it firmly. Clone size appears in some rows only: once, few, many, or a class for an expanded clone.

v_gene: TRBV29-1
j_gene: TRBJ1-4
d_gene: .
abundance: .
CDR3aa: CSVRGLNEKLFF
CDR3nt: TGCAGCGTTAGAGGGCTCAATGAAAAACTGTTTTTT

v_gene: TRBV5-1
j_gene: TRBJ2-2
d_gene: .
abundance: .
CDR3aa: CASSSTYNTGELFF
CDR3nt: TGCGCCAGCAGCTCAACATATAACACCGGGGAGCTGTTTTTT

v_gene: TRBV7-2
j_gene: TRBJ2-1
d_gene: .
abundance: few
CDR3aa: CASSHPPNWEQFF
CDR3nt: TGTGCCAGCAGCCATCCACCGAATTGGGAGCAGTTCTTC

v_gene: TRBV7-2
j_gene: TRBJ2-1
d_gene: .
abundance: .
CDR3aa: CASSRALALVF
CDR3nt: TGTGCCAGCAGCAGAGCACTAGCCCTGGTCTTC

v_gene: TRBV14
j_gene: TRBJ2-5
d_gene: .
abundance: once
CDR3aa: CASSQDLRGGETQYF
CDR3nt: TGTGCCAGCAGCCAAGATTTAAGGGGCGGGGAGACCCAGTACTTC

v_gene: TRBV5-1
j_gene: TRBJ2-1
d_gene: .
abundance: .
CDR3aa: CASSPTTGHTNEQFF
CDR3nt: TGCGCCAGCAGCCCGACGACAGGACATACCAATGAGCAGTTCTTC

v_gene: TRBV5-6
j_gene: TRBJ1-1
d_gene: .
abundance: .
CDR3aa: CASSLRAMNTEAFF
CDR3nt: TGTGCCAGCAGCTTAAGGGCTATGAACACTGAAGCTTTCTTT

v_gene: TRBV15
j_gene: TRBJ2-2
d_gene: TRBD1
abundance: .
CDR3aa: CATSRVRDRAGELFF
CDR3nt: TGTGCCACCAGCAGAGTGCGGGACAGGGCCGGGGAGCTGTTTTTT

v_gene: TRBV9
j_gene: TRBJ2-1
d_gene: TRBD1
abundance: .
CDR3aa: CASSTRTGGDRNEQFF
CDR3nt: TGTGCCAGCAGCACCAGGACAGGGGGGGACCGAAATGAGCAGTTCTTC

v_gene: TRBV27
j_gene: TRBJ1-3
d_gene: .
abundance: .
CDR3aa: CASRGHSGNTIYF
CDR3nt: TGTGCCAGCAGGGGACACTCTGGAAACACCATATATTTT

v_gene: TRBV28
j_gene: TRBJ1-2
d_gene: .
abundance: .
CDR3aa: CASKTPPPNYGYTF
CDR3nt: TGTGCCAGCAAGACACCGCCACCTAACTATGGCTACACCTTC

v_gene: TRBV14
j_gene: TRBJ2-1
d_gene: .
abundance: .
CDR3aa: CASSSFNEQFF
CDR3nt: TGTGCCAGCAGCTCCTTCAATGAGCAGTTCTTC

v_gene: TRBV9
j_gene: TRBJ1-6
d_gene: TRBD1
abundance: .
CDR3aa: CASSLTGSSYNSPLHF
CDR3nt: TGTGCCAGCAGCCTGACAGGGTCCTCCTATAATTCACCCCTCCACTTT

v_gene: TRBV7-9
j_gene: TRBJ2-1
d_gene: TRBD1
abundance: .
CDR3aa: CASSSGQGAQFF
CDR3nt: TGTGCCAGCAGTTCCGGACAGGGGGCTCAGTTCTTC

v_gene: TRBV28
j_gene: TRBJ1-4
d_gene: .
abundance: .
CDR3aa: CALGGINEKLFF
CDR3nt: TGTGCCCTGGGAGGAATCAATGAAAAACTGTTTTTT

v_gene: TRBV7-2
j_gene: TRBJ2-7
d_gene: .
abundance: .
CDR3aa: CASSLEGNPTYEQYF
CDR3nt: TGTGCCAGCAGCTTAGAAGGTAATCCTACCTACGAGCAGTACTTC

v_gene: TRBV9
j_gene: TRBJ1-6
d_gene: TRBD1
abundance: .
CDR3aa: CASSAAGTGGSPLHF
CDR3nt: TGTGCCAGCAGCGCGGCCGGGACAGGTGGGTCACCCCTCCACTTT

v_gene: TRBV28
j_gene: TRBJ2-1
d_gene: TRBD2
abundance: .
CDR3aa: CAYRGRATNEQFF
CDR3nt: TGTGCCTATCGGGGGAGGGCTACCAATGAGCAGTTCTTC

v_gene: TRBV29-1
j_gene: TRBJ1-5
d_gene: .
abundance: once
CDR3aa: CSVAGGAGNQPQHF
CDR3nt: TGCAGCGTCGCGGGGGGGGCAGGCAATCAGCCCCAGCATTTT

v_gene: TRBV19
j_gene: TRBJ2-7
d_gene: .
abundance: .
CDR3aa: CASSSPGTGAYEQYF
CDR3nt: TGTGCCAGTAGTTCCCCCGGGACTGGAGCCTACGAGCAGTACTTC

v_gene: TRBV29-1
j_gene: TRBJ1-1
d_gene: .
abundance: .
CDR3aa: CSVAATENTEAFF
CDR3nt: TGCAGCGTGGCCGCGACAGAAAACACTGAAGCTTTCTTT

v_gene: TRBV4-3
j_gene: TRBJ2-1
d_gene: .
abundance: .
CDR3aa: CASSLLAGPGNEQFF
CDR3nt: TGCGCCAGCAGCCTCCTGGCGGGGCCCGGCAATGAGCAGTTCTTC

v_gene: TRBV6-4
j_gene: TRBJ1-1
d_gene: .
abundance: once
CDR3aa: CASQLDSSGTEAFF
CDR3nt: TGTGCCAGCCAGCTTGACAGTTCAGGCACTGAAGCTTTCTTT

v_gene: TRBV13
j_gene: TRBJ2-3
d_gene: TRBD2
abundance: .
CDR3aa: CASSPHRLAVETDTQYF
CDR3nt: TGTGCCAGCAGCCCCCACCGCCTAGCGGTAGAAACAGATACGCAGTATTTT

v_gene: TRBV27
j_gene: TRBJ2-2
d_gene: TRBD2
abundance: .
CDR3aa: CATYYSGRAGELFF
CDR3nt: TGTGCCACTTACTATAGCGGGAGAGCCGGGGAGCTGTTTTTT

v_gene: TRBV5-1
j_gene: TRBJ2-3
d_gene: TRBD2
abundance: .
CDR3aa: CASSLVASGGTDTQYF
CDR3nt: TGCGCCAGCAGCTTGGTGGCTAGCGGGGGCACAGATACGCAGTATTTT

v_gene: TRBV5-1
j_gene: TRBJ2-1
d_gene: .
abundance: .
CDR3aa: CASSPAGARYNEQFF
CDR3nt: TGCGCCAGCAGCCCGGCGGGGGCCCGCTACAATGAGCAGTTCTTC

v_gene: TRBV19
j_gene: TRBJ1-2
d_gene: .
abundance: .
CDR3aa: CASSIDLLGYGYTF
CDR3nt: TGTGCCAGTAGTATTGACCTCCTAGGCTATGGCTACACCTTC

v_gene: TRBV2
j_gene: TRBJ2-7
d_gene: .
abundance: .
CDR3aa: CASTINRSPYEQYF
CDR3nt: TGTGCCAGCACCATAAACAGGAGTCCCTACGAGCAGTACTTC

v_gene: TRBV15
j_gene: TRBJ2-1
d_gene: TRBD1
abundance: .
CDR3aa: CATSTGGQGMNEQFF
CDR3nt: TGTGCCACCAGCACAGGGGGACAGGGTATGAATGAGCAGTTCTTC

v_gene: TRBV19
j_gene: TRBJ2-2
d_gene: TRBD2
abundance: .
CDR3aa: CASSSGVSAGELFF
CDR3nt: TGTGCCAGTAGCAGCGGGGTCAGCGCCGGGGAGCTGTTTTTT

v_gene: TRBV5-4
j_gene: TRBJ1-3
d_gene: .
abundance: .
CDR3aa: CASSLGQLSGNTIYF
CDR3nt: TGTGCCAGCAGCTTGGGACAGCTCTCTGGAAACACCATATATTTT

v_gene: TRBV30
j_gene: TRBJ2-7
d_gene: .
abundance: few
CDR3aa: CAWSVSGLAGEQYF
CDR3nt: TGTGCCTGGAGTGTATCCGGGCTTGCGGGTGAGCAGTACTTC

v_gene: TRBV14
j_gene: TRBJ1-6
d_gene: .
abundance: .
CDR3aa: CASSFGGGSDSPLHF
CDR3nt: TGTGCCAGCAGCTTCGGGGGGGGCTCGGATTCACCCCTCCACTTT

v_gene: TRBV7-2
j_gene: TRBJ1-4
d_gene: .
abundance: .
CDR3aa: CASSLSPVATNEKLFF
CDR3nt: TGTGCCAGCAGCTTATCCCCAGTCGCAACTAATGAAAAACTGTTTTTT

v_gene: TRBV7-3
j_gene: TRBJ2-7
d_gene: TRBD1
abundance: few
CDR3aa: CASSPDRVNEQYF
CDR3nt: TGTGCCAGCAGCCCGGACAGGGTAAACGAGCAGTACTTC

v_gene: TRBV19
j_gene: TRBJ1-3
d_gene: .
abundance: .
CDR3aa: CASSTGGGPGNTIYF
CDR3nt: TGTGCCAGTAGTACTGGTGGAGGGCCTGGAAACACCATATATTTT

v_gene: TRBV18
j_gene: TRBJ1-1
d_gene: .
abundance: .
CDR3aa: CASSPTLPVTEAFF
CDR3nt: TGTGCCAGCTCACCAACGTTGCCGGTCACTGAAGCTTTCTTT

v_gene: TRBV11-2
j_gene: TRBJ1-5
d_gene: .
abundance: .
CDR3aa: CASSLGPGSNQPQHF
CDR3nt: TGTGCCAGCAGCTTAGGCCCGGGTTCTAATCAGCCCCAGCATTTT

v_gene: TRBV19
j_gene: TRBJ2-7
d_gene: .
abundance: .
CDR3aa: CASSIGASYEQYF
CDR3nt: TGTGCCAGTAGTATAGGGGCGTCGTACGAGCAGTACTTC

v_gene: TRBV9
j_gene: TRBJ2-3
d_gene: .
abundance: .
CDR3aa: CASSASPNTDTQYF
CDR3nt: TGTGCCAGCAGCGCCTCACCTAATACAGATACGCAGTATTTT